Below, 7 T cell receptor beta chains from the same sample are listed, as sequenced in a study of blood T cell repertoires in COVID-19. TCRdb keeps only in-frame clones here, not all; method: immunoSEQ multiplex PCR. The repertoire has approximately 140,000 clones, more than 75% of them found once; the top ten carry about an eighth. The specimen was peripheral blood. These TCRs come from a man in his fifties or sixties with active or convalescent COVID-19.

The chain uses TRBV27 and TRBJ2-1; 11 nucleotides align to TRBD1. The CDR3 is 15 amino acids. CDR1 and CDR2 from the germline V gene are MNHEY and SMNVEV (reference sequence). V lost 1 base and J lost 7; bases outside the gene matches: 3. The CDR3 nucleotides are TGTGCCAGCAGTTTATGGGGGGACAGGGGGAATGAGCAGTTCTTC. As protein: CASSLWGDRGNEQFF.

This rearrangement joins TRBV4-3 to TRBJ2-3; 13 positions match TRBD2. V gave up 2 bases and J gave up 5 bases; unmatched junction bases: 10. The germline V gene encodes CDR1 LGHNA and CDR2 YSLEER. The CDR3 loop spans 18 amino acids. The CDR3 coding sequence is TGCGCCAGCAGCCAAACCCCCCCGCGGACTAGCGGGGGAGATACGCAGTATTTT. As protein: CASSQTPPRTSGGDTQYF.

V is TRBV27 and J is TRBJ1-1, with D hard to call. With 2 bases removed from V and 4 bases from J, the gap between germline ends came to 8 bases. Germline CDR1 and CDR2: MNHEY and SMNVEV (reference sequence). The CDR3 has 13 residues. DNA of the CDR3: TGTGCCAGCAGTTTAATGGGAGCCACTGAAGCTTTCTTT. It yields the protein CASSLMGATEAFF.

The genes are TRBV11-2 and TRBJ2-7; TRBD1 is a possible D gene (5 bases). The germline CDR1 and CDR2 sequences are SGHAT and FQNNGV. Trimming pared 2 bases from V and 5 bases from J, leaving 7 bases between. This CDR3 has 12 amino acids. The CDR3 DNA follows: TGTGCCAGCAGCTTAACAGGCGACGAGCAGTACTTC. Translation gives CASSLTGDEQYF.

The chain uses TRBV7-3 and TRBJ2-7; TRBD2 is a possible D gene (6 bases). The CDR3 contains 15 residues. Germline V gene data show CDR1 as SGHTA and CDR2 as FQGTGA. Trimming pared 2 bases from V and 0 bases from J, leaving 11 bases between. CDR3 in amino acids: CASSLEGGPSYEQYF. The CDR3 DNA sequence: TGTGCCAGCAGCTTAGAGGGAGGCCCCTCCTACGAGCAGTACTTC.

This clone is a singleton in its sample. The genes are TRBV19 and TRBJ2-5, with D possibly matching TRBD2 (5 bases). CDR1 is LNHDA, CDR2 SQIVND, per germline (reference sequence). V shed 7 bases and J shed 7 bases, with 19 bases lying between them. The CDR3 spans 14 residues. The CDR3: CASTPSTIRGTQYF. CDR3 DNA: TGTGCCAGTACGCCCTCTACAATTCGGGGGACCCAGTACTTC.

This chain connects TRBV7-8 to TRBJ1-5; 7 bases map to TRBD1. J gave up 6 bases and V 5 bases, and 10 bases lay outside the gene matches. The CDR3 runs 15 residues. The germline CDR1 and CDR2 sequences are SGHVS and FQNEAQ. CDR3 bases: TGTGCCAGCAGCCTCCGACAGGGTAAAGGTCAGCCCCAGCATTTT. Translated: CASSLRQGKGQPQHF.